Shown below are 32 T cell receptor beta chains from a single sample sequenced in a study of neurological immune-mediated disorders. TCRdb itself ran the 5' RACE reads through MiXCR, one entry per CDR3 protein. The data contain around 50,000 distinct CDR3 sequences, around 3.5% of them singletons. Sequencing was carried out using PBMCs. The receptors were gathered from a woman in her twenties or thirties with multiple sclerosis.

This clonotype was seen many times. This chain joins TRBV6-6 and TRBJ2-1, with 10 bases that match TRBD1. This CDR3 has 15 amino acids. Germline V gives CDR1 MNHNY, CDR2 SVGAGI (reference sequence). With V trimmed by 4 bases and J by 2 bases, 2 bases remained unmatched. CDR3 region: CASSSGQGTYNEQFF. CDR3 nucleotides: TGTGCCAGCAGTTCGGGACAGGGGACCTACAATGAGCAGTTCTTC.

This clonotype was found many times. The V gene is TRBV6-5, the J gene TRBJ2-7, with D possibly being TRBD1 (6 bases). CDR3 length: 14 residues. Trimming stripped 5 bases from V and 1 base from J, with 12 bases between. Germline V gives CDR1 MNHEY, CDR2 SVGAGI. The CDR3 DNA follows: TGTGCCAGCAGTGAGACAGGCCGATCCTACGAGCAGTACTTC. Translation gives CASSETGRSYEQYF.

Concerning this clonotype itself: Just one base apart from a much larger clone, this may be a read error. The V call is TRBV10-2, the J call TRBJ2-1; TRBD2 is a possible D gene (6 bases). V was cut by 4 bases and J by 4 bases, with 11 bases left in between. Germline V gives CDR1 WSHSY, CDR2 SAAADI. The CDR3 covers 14 residues. The CDR3 DNA follows: TGCGCCAGCAGTGTGGCGGGAACATACAATGAGCAGTTCTTC. Protein sequence: CASSVAGTYNEQFF.

This clonotype was recorded many times. The V and J genes are TRBV10-3 and TRBJ2-7, with D possibly being TRBD1 (5 bases). The CDR3 contains 13 residues. Trimming removed 4 bases from V and 6 bases from J, with 13 bases in between. CDR1 and CDR2 (germline): ENHRY, SYGVKD. The CDR3 region has the DNA TGTGCCATCAGTGGTTCGGGTGGGGCCGAGCAGTACTTC. Translated, it gives CAISGSGGAEQYF.

As for this clonotype: One base away lies a much larger clone, so this may be a sequencing read error. CDR3 sequence reads: CASSPNKGGTEAFF. In nucleotides, the CDR3 is TGTGCCAGCAGCCCAAACAAGGGAGGAACTGAAGCTTTCTTT. The chain carries TRBV3-1 and TRBJ1-1; D gene unclear. Germline loops: CDR1 LGHDT, CDR2 YNNKEL (reference sequence). Trimming removed 4 bases from V and 5 bases from J, with 14 bases in between. This CDR3 has 14 amino acids.

Ten or more counts support this clonotype. J is TRBJ1-5 and V is TRBV5-1, with D possibly matching TRBD1 (5 bases). The CDR3 contains 15 residues. Trimming pared 0 bases from V and 3 bases from J, leaving 10 bases between. Germline CDR1 is SGHRS and CDR2 is YFSETQ. CDR3 coding DNA: TGCGCCAGCAGCTTGGTTGGGGACCACAATCAGCCCCAGCATTTT. Translating gives CASSLVGDHNQPQHF.

This clonotype has ten or more counts. This sequence joins TRBV5-1 and TRBJ2-3, with a possible D match to TRBD1 (5 bases). There are 14 residues in the CDR3. V was trimmed by 1 base and J by 3 bases, leaving 9 bases between them. CDR1 SGHRS and CDR2 YFSETQ come from the germline V gene. CDR3 sequence (DNA): TGCGCCAGCAGCTTGATGTCAGGGACAGATACGCAGTATTTT. This gives the protein CASSLMSGTDTQYF. The full variable domain, rest sourced from reference TRBV5-1 and TRBJ2-3, is KAGVTQTPRYLIKTRGQQVTLSCSPISGHRSVSWYQQTPGQGLQFLFEYFSETQRNKGNFPGRFSGRQFSNSRSEMNVSTLELGDSALYLCASSLMSGTDTQYFGPGTRLTVL.

This clonotype has more than one count but fewer than ten. The J gene is TRBJ2-2, the V gene TRBV12-3 or TRBV12-4; no definite D call. With 3 bases removed from V and 5 bases from J, the gap between germline ends came to 13 bases. The CDR3 is 15 amino acids. The CDR3 DNA follows: TGTGCCAGCAGTTTGATAGTGGCAGGTACCGGGGAGCTGTTTTTT. It codes for CASSLIVAGTGELFF.

This chain uses TRBV7-9 with TRBJ2-3; D gene unclear. V lost 2 bases to trimming and J lost 2 bases, with 8 bases between them. Germline assignment: CDR1 SEHNR and CDR2 FQNEAQ (reference sequence). The CDR3 has 14 amino acids. CDR3 nucleotide sequence: TGTGCCAGCAGCTTACTCCTCGACACAGATACGCAGTATTTT. It yields the protein CASSLLLDTDTQYF.

Many counts were recorded for this clonotype. The chain is built from TRBV29-1 and TRBJ2-2; D uncertain. This CDR3 comprises 12 residues. The V and J ends lost 4 bases and 1 base respectively, with 4 bases between them. Germline V lookup: CDR1 SQVTM, CDR2 ANQGSEA. The CDR3 coding sequence is TGCAGCGTTGTCTTGAACACCGGGGAGCTGTTTTTT. Translation: CSVVLNTGELFF.

This clonotype appeared many times. The chain recombines TRBV7-6 with TRBJ1-5; a possible D gene is TRBD1 (5 bases). Trimming removed 0 bases from V and 5 bases from J, with 11 bases in between. The CDR3 covers 15 residues. Germline lookup yields CDR1 SGHVS and CDR2 FNYEAQ. CDR3 amino acids: CASSLAGRGDQPQHF. In nucleotides, the CDR3 is TGTGCCAGCAGCTTAGCGGGGCGCGGGGATCAGCCCCAGCATTTT.

Many counts were recorded for this clonotype. This chain uses TRBV11-2 with TRBJ2-7; maybe TRBD1 (6 bases). V lost 5 bases and J lost 6, with 20 bases in between. The CDR3 is 15 residues long. The germline CDR1 and CDR2 sequences are SGHAT and FQNNGV. CDR3 coding DNA: TGTGCCAGCAGCCCAAGACACAGGGAATTCAGCGAGCAGTACTTC. Protein: CASSPRHREFSEQYF.

This clonotype was seen repeatedly, ten times or more. The chain is built from TRBV7-2 and TRBJ1-1; no definite D call. The CDR3 sequence is 15 residues long. The V end lost 5 bases, the J end lost 0 bases, and 13 bases lay between the germline ends. CDR1 and CDR2 from the germline V gene are SGHTA and FQGNSA. The CDR3 sequence: CASSHGGRMNTEAFF. The CDR3 region has the DNA TGTGCCAGCAGCCATGGCGGACGGATGAACACTGAAGCTTTCTTT.

Many counts were recorded for this clonotype. V is TRBV7-9 and J is TRBJ2-3, with 9 nucleotides matching TRBD1. The CDR3 is 15 residues long. Per the germline V gene, CDR1 is SEHNR and CDR2 is FQNEAQ (reference sequence). Unmatched junction bases numbered 4, after V lost 1 base and J lost 5 bases. In nucleotides, the CDR3 is TGTGCCAGCAGCTTAGGGGACAGGGAAGGAGATACGCAGTATTTT. Residues: CASSLGDREGDTQYF. The variable domain in full, completed from reference TRBV7-9 and TRBJ2-3, reads DTGVSQNPRHKITKRGQNVTFRCDPISEHNRLYWYRQTLGQGPEFLTYFQNEAQLEKSRLLSDRFSAERPKGSFSTLEIQRTEQGDSAMYLCASSLGDREGDTQYFGPGTRLTVL.

The sample holds many counts of this clonotype. The rearrangement links TRBV10-3 to TRBJ2-7; tentatively, D is TRBD1 (6 bases). V was shortened by 6 bases and J by 0 bases, with 6 bases between the two germline ends. The CDR3 length is 12 residues. CDR1 and CDR2 (germline): ENHRY, SYGVKD. Here the CDR3 DNA reads TGTGCCATCAGGGACAGCTCCTACGAGCAGTACTTC. Protein product: CAIRDSSYEQYF.

This clonotype was seen repeatedly, ten times or more. J is TRBJ2-7 and V is TRBV20-1; 9 positions agree with TRBD2. In germline, CDR1 is DFQATT, CDR2 SNEGSKA (reference sequence). The CDR3 runs 12 residues. Losses at the gene ends were 7 bases for V and 3 bases for J; bases not matched to a gene: 4. CDR3 nucleotide sequence: TGCAGTGGTCTAGCGGGGTTCTACGAGCAGTACTTC. Amino acids: CSGLAGFYEQYF.

With respect to this clonotype: It may be a read error: a sequence one base away is much more abundant. This sequence joins TRBV5-1 and TRBJ2-3; D not certain. The CDR3 contains 14 residues. Germline V CDR1 and CDR2: SGHRS, YFSETQ. V lost 0 bases and J 6 bases, leaving 11 bases between the germline ends. The DNA for the CDR3 is TGCGCCAGCAGCTTGGGAAAGGGATTCGATACGCAGTATTTT. It is translated as CASSLGKGFDTQYF.

At least ten counts were recorded for this clonotype. The J gene is TRBJ2-7, the V gene TRBV29-1, with TRBD2 matching 14 bases. This CDR3 is 15 amino acids long. After removal of 4 bases from V and 5 bases from J, the junction contained 7 bases not matched to a gene. Germline CDR1 SQVTM, CDR2 ANQGSEA. CDR3: CSVGGLAGENDEQYF. CDR3 nucleotide sequence: TGCAGCGTTGGGGGACTAGCGGGAGAAAACGACGAGCAGTACTTC.

There are many counts of this clonotype. This chain uses TRBV5-1 with TRBJ1-3, with D unclear. This CDR3 has 16 residues. Germline lookup yields CDR1 SGHRS and CDR2 YFSETQ. V was shortened by 4 bases and J by 0 bases, with 14 bases between the two germline ends. The CDR3 DNA follows: TGCGCCAGCAGCCCCGGGCAAACAAACTCTGGAAACACCATATATTTT. Protein product: CASSPGQTNSGNTIYF.

This clonotype was picked up many times. V gene TRBV20-1 combines with J gene TRBJ2-5; D may correspond to TRBD1 or TRBD2 (6 bases each). Trimming left V 1 base short and J 4 bases short, with 13 bases between. Germline loops: CDR1 DFQATT, CDR2 SNEGSKA (reference sequence). The CDR3 contains 14 residues. CDR3 loop: CSARGGANRETQYF. The DNA of the CDR3 is TGCAGTGCTAGAGGGGGGGCCAACCGAGAGACCCAGTACTTC.

This clonotype was observed at least ten times. The chain couples TRBV5-1 to TRBJ2-1; D ambiguous. CDR1 and CDR2 from the germline V gene are SGHRS and YFSETQ. CDR3 length: 13 amino acids. The V gene lost 0 bases and the J gene lost 6 bases, with 7 bases spanning the gap. The CDR3 coding sequence is TGCGCCAGCAGCTTGGAAGTCCGCAATGAGCAGTTCTTC. Translated: CASSLEVRNEQFF. Supplemented by reference TRBV5-1 and TRBJ2-1, the full variable domain reads KAGVTQTPRYLIKTRGQQVTLSCSPISGHRSVSWYQQTPGQGLQFLFEYFSETQRNKGNFPGRFSGRQFSNSRSEMNVSTLELGDSALYLCASSLEVRNEQFFGPGTRLTVL.

This clonotype was counted many times. The V and J genes are TRBV12-3 or TRBV12-4 and TRBJ2-3; D uncertain. V gave up 1 base and J gave up 1 base, with 3 bases separating them. This CDR3 has 13 residues. As DNA, the CDR3 is TGTGCCAGCAGTTTAGGGCGCACAGATACGCAGTATTTT. It yields the protein CASSLGRTDTQYF.

The table lists this clonotype with many counts. V gene TRBV10-3 combines with J gene TRBJ2-7, with 11 bases matching TRBD1. The junction had 6 bases not matched to a gene; V was cut back by 3 bases and J by 2 bases. Per the germline V gene, CDR1 is ENHRY and CDR2 is SYGVKD. The CDR3 is 16 amino acids. CDR3 DNA sequence: TGTGCCATCAGTGAAGCTCCGGGACAGGGGGCCTACGAGCAGTACTTC. Its translation is CAISEAPGQGAYEQYF.

There are many counts of this clonotype. The chain has TRBV20-1 and TRBJ1-2, with unresolved D. V lost 4 bases to trimming and J lost 4 bases, with 16 bases between them. The germline V gene encodes CDR1 DFQATT and CDR2 SNEGSKA (reference sequence). The CDR3 has 14 amino acids. The CDR3 DNA follows: TGCAGTGCTAAAAAGGACGGGAGTCGCTATGGCTACACCTTC. Protein sequence: CSAKKDGSRYGYTF.

This rearrangement joins TRBV18 to TRBJ1-1, with 7 bases matching TRBD1. The CDR3 has 15 amino acids. J gave up 1 base and V 3 bases, and 5 bases lay outside the gene matches. The germline CDR1 and CDR2 sequences are KGHSH and LQKENI. The CDR3 DNA sequence: TGTGCCAGCTCACCTTCCCGGACAGGGAACACTGAAGCTTTCTTT. This translates into CASSPSRTGNTEAFF.

In its sample, this clonotype was seen many times. The chain recombines TRBV5-6 with TRBJ2-7; the D is unclear. Per germline, CDR1 SGHDT and CDR2 YYEEEE. V gave up 4 bases and J gave up 4 bases, with 12 bases separating them. The CDR3 is 13 residues long. As DNA, the CDR3 is TGTGCCAGCAGCGCAGCCCCAGGTTACGAGCAGTACTTC. It yields the protein CASSAAPGYEQYF.

This clonotype was observed a few times. This chain connects TRBV3-1 to TRBJ1-1; the D is unclear. Germline CDR1 LGHDT, CDR2 YNNKEL (reference sequence). Trimming took off 4 bases at V and 6 bases at J, with 15 bases between the two ends. This CDR3 comprises 14 residues. CDR3 loop: CASSPNSGSPEAFF. The CDR3 DNA follows: TGTGCCAGCAGCCCCAACTCGGGAAGCCCTGAAGCTTTCTTT.

This clonotype was counted many times. The gene calls are TRBV9 and TRBJ1-2; no clear D. The CDR3 spans 14 residues. Germline CDR1 reads SGDLS; CDR2 reads YYNGEE. The V and J ends lost 4 bases and 7 bases respectively, with 17 bases between them. The DNA for the CDR3 is TGTGCCAGCAGCTCCATCACGGGTCCGTCTGGCTACACCTTC. It yields the protein CASSSITGPSGYTF.

This clonotype was seen repeatedly, ten times or more. The CDR3 here is CSASLAGGPISYNEQFF. CDR3 nucleotides: TGCAGTGCTAGCCTAGCGGGAGGGCCTATCTCCTACAATGAGCAGTTCTTC. The chain carries TRBV20-1 and TRBJ2-1, with 12 bases fitting TRBD2. The CDR3 totals 17 residues. Germline-derived CDR1 and CDR2 are DFQATT and SNEGSKA (reference sequence). V lost 3 bases and J lost 0; bases outside the gene matches: 6.

This clonotype was seen many times. This CDR3 reads CASSFRGQRYGYTF. The CDR3 DNA reads as TGTGCCAGCAGTTTTCGTGGGCAGCGCTATGGCTACACCTTC. This sequence joins TRBV12-3 or TRBV12-4 and TRBJ1-2, with D uncertain. Between the trimmed V and J ends, which lost 3 bases and 4 bases, there was a span of 12 bases. This CDR3 contains 14 residues.

This clonotype was recorded many times. The rearrangement joins TRBV7-7 to TRBJ1-1; tentatively, D is TRBD1 (5 bases). From germline, CDR1 is SSHAT and CDR2 FNYEAQ (reference sequence). V was clipped by 0 bases and J by 5 bases, with 7 bases between them. The CDR3 is 13 residues long. CDR3 amino acids: CASSLARETEAFF. The CDR3 DNA reads as TGTGCCAGCAGCTTAGCCAGGGAAACTGAAGCTTTCTTT.

In this sample, this clonotype turned up many times. The gene calls are TRBV10-3 and TRBJ2-1; 7 bases agree with TRBD1. The V segment lost 4 bases and the J segment 8 bases; nucleotides outside the gene matches: 8. Germline V gene sequence: CDR1 ENHRY, CDR2 SYGVKD. The CDR3 is 14 amino acids. CDR3 protein: CAISGRQGRDEQFF. CDR3 nucleotide sequence: TGTGCCATCAGTGGGAGACAGGGTAGAGATGAGCAGTTCTTC.